These T cell receptor beta chains were read from a single sample in a study of blood T cell repertoires in COVID-19. Generated by immunoSEQ multiplex PCR, the TCRdb table keeps only in-frame clones and is missing some. In the table there are roughly 180,000 clones, roughly 80% of which are singletons. The sample was peripheral blood. Every receptor here comes from a man in his 60s with active or convalescent COVID-19. Both conserved end residues are part of each CDR3. A D gene is named only where the DNA matches it firmly. Expanded clones get a size class; other rows say once, few or many, or leave the size out.

TRBV6-2/TRBV6-3	-	-	TRBJ1-5	CASSYWGGNQPQHF	TGTGCCAGCAGTTACTGGGGGGGCAATCAGCCCCAGCATTTT
TRBV25-1	-	-	TRBJ1-4	CASSVGRGTNEKLFF	TGTGCCAGCAGTGTTGGAAGGGGGACTAATGAAAAACTGTTTTTT
TRBV18	TRBD1	-	TRBJ1-4	CASSRDSPLIF	TGTGCCAGCTCCCGGGACAGTCCTCTGATTTTT
TRBV18	-	-	TRBJ1-5	CASSPGRPIDRSGNQPQHF	TGTGCCAGCTCACCGGGGAGACCGATAGACAGGTCGGGCAATCAGCCCCAGCATTTT
TRBV7-8	TRBD1	-	TRBJ1-4	CASRRDRGATNEKLFF	TGTGCCAGCAGGAGGGACAGGGGTGCAACTAATGAAAAACTGTTTTTT
TRBV7-2	TRBD2	-	TRBJ2-1	CASSPGLAGAGGEQFF	TGTGCCAGCAGCCCCGGACTAGCGGGAGCGGGAGGTGAGCAGTTCTTC
TRBV7-9	TRBD1	-	TRBJ2-1	CASSLMGTGGNEQFF	TGTGCCAGCAGCTTAATGGGGACAGGGGGCAATGAGCAGTTCTTC
TRBV28	TRBD2	-	TRBJ2-5	CASSPAGGLQETQYF	TGTGCCAGCAGCCCAGCGGGAGGGCTCCAAGAGACCCAGTACTTC
TRBV27	-	-	TRBJ2-7	CASRKQGDTSEQYF	TGTGCCAGCAGAAAACAGGGCGATACAAGCGAGCAGTACTTC
TRBV4-3	-	-	TRBJ2-7	CASSQRGLGGQGEQYF	TGCGCCAGCAGCCAGAGGGGCCTGGGGGGTCAGGGCGAGCAGTACTTC
TRBV9	-	-	TRBJ2-1	CASSVMSRSSYNEQFF	TGTGCCAGCAGCGTAATGTCCCGTAGCTCCTACAATGAGCAGTTCTTC
TRBV19	-	-	TRBJ2-7	CASSIVGGHEQYF	TGTGCCAGTAGTATAGTCGGGGGGCACGAGCAGTACTTC
TRBV10-3	-	-	TRBJ1-4	CAISEGQLSTNEKLFF	TGTGCCATCAGTGAGGGACAACTGTCTACTAATGAAAAACTGTTTTTT
TRBV6-6	-	-	TRBJ1-3	CASSYSLLGAIYF	TGTGCCAGCAGTTACTCACTACTAGGAGCCATATATTTT
TRBV4-3	-	-	TRBJ2-7	CASSQDPGTYEQYF	TGCGCCAGCAGCCAAGACCCGGGAACCTACGAGCAGTACTTC
TRBV30	-	-	TRBJ1-2	CAWRASSNYGYTF	TGTGCCTGGAGAGCGAGTTCTAACTATGGCTACACCTTC
TRBV6-5	TRBD1	-	TRBJ1-1	CASSYSGQANTEAFF	TGTGCCAGCAGTTACTCGGGACAGGCGAACACTGAAGCTTTCTTT
TRBV6-4	-	-	TRBJ1-2	CASSERGFYGYTF	TGTGCCAGCAGTGAAAGGGGATTCTATGGCTACACCTTC
TRBV20-1	-	few	TRBJ2-5	CSASAGETQYF	TGCAGTGCAAGTGCAGGGGAGACCCAGTACTTC
TRBV28	TRBD1	-	TRBJ2-7	CASSNAGTAAYEQYF	TGTGCCAGCTCCAATGCCGGGACAGCCGCCTACGAGCAGTACTTC
TRBV6-5	TRBD1	-	TRBJ2-5	CASRKGTEQETQYF	TGTGCCAGCAGGAAAGGGACAGAACAAGAGACCCAGTACTTC
TRBV28	TRBD1	-	TRBJ2-3	CASSSAGQGTDTQYF	TGTGCCAGCAGTTCCGCCGGACAGGGGACAGATACGCAGTATTTT
TRBV7-2	-	-	TRBJ1-1	CASSPSTEAFF	TGTGCCAGCAGCCCGTCTACTGAAGCTTTCTTT
TRBV6-2/TRBV6-3	-	-	TRBJ2-1	CASSPQGIRDNEQFF	TGTGCCAGCAGCCCCCAGGGAATTCGAGACAATGAGCAGTTCTTC
TRBV7-2	-	many	TRBJ1-3	CASSLENRGFPIYF	TGTGCCAGCAGCTTAGAAAACAGAGGGTTCCCCATATATTTT
TRBV30	-	-	TRBJ2-1	CAWSPDSYNEQFF	TGTGCCTGGAGTCCCGACAGCTACAATGAGCAGTTCTTC
TRBV7-3	TRBD1	-	TRBJ1-2	CASSFGTGYGYTF	TGTGCCAGCAGCTTCGGGACAGGGTATGGCTACACCTTC
TRBV7-6	-	-	TRBJ2-7	CASSPRGSYEQYF	TGTGCCAGCAGCCCACGGGGCTCCTACGAGCAGTACTTC
TRBV5-1	-	-	TRBJ2-7	CASSYDSGRDEQYF	TGCGCCAGCAGCTATGACAGTGGCAGGGACGAGCAGTACTTC
TRBV7-9	TRBD1	-	TRBJ2-6	CASSASGQGGTGANVLTF	TGTGCCAGCAGCGCATCGGGACAGGGAGGTACTGGGGCCAACGTCCTGACTTTC
TRBV5-4	-	few	TRBJ1-6	CASSLSPGAFSPLHF	TGTGCCAGCAGCTTGTCCCCAGGGGCCTTTTCACCCCTCCACTTT
TRBV5-4	-	-	TRBJ2-1	CASSLPSRAYNEQFF	TGTGCCAGCAGCCTCCCCTCGAGAGCCTACAATGAGCAGTTCTTC
TRBV28	TRBD2	-	TRBJ2-2	CASSFREVTGELFF	TGTGCCAGCAGTTTCCGGGAGGTCACCGGGGAGCTGTTTTTT
TRBV5-1	-	-	TRBJ1-4	CASTPETGDEKLFF	TGCGCCAGCACCCCCGAGACAGGAGATGAAAAACTGTTTTTT
TRBV19	-	-	TRBJ2-2	CASSPSLNTGELFF	TGTGCCAGTAGTCCCAGTTTAAACACCGGGGAGCTGTTTTTT
TRBV7-3	-	-	TRBJ1-2	CASSLKLLGSEVEYGYTF	TGTGCCAGCAGCTTAAAATTATTGGGCTCGGAGGTGGAATATGGCTACACCTTC
TRBV19	TRBD1	few	TRBJ1-5	CASREQGRLNQPQHF	TGTGCCAGTAGGGAACAGGGGAGACTGAATCAGCCCCAGCATTTT
TRBV2	TRBD2	-	TRBJ2-1	CASRILAGDNEQFF	TGTGCCAGCAGGATACTAGCGGGAGACAATGAGCAGTTCTTC
TRBV15	-	-	TRBJ1-6	CATSRDISRGSPLHF	TGTGCCACCAGCAGAGATATAAGCCGGGGGTCACCCCTCCACTTT
TRBV29-1	TRBD1	-	TRBJ2-7	CSVKTGPNEQYF	TGCAGCGTTAAGACAGGGCCGAACGAGCAGTACTTC
TRBV9	-	-	TRBJ2-2	CASSVGGNTGELFF	TGTGCCAGCAGCGTAGGCGGGAACACCGGGGAGCTGTTTTTT
TRBV14	TRBD2	-	TRBJ2-5	CASSLLRTSGHSTQYF	TGTGCCAGCAGCCTTCTCCGGACTAGCGGACATTCTACCCAGTACTTC
TRBV5-4	TRBD2	-	TRBJ2-4	CASSLAGGNIQYF	TGTGCCAGCAGCTTGGCGGGAGGAAACATTCAGTACTTC
TRBV7-2	TRBD2	-	TRBJ2-3	CASSLALAGWPSTDTQYF	TGTGCCAGCAGCTTAGCCCTAGCGGGATGGCCTAGCACAGATACGCAGTATTTT
TRBV3-1/TRBV3-2	-	-	TRBJ2-7	CASSPARRYEQYF	TGTGCCAGCAGCCCAGCCAGGAGGTACGAGCAGTACTTC
TRBV5-1	-	-	TRBJ2-7	CASSLGPSSYEQYF	TGCGCCAGCAGCTTGGGCCCTAGCTCCTACGAGCAGTACTTC